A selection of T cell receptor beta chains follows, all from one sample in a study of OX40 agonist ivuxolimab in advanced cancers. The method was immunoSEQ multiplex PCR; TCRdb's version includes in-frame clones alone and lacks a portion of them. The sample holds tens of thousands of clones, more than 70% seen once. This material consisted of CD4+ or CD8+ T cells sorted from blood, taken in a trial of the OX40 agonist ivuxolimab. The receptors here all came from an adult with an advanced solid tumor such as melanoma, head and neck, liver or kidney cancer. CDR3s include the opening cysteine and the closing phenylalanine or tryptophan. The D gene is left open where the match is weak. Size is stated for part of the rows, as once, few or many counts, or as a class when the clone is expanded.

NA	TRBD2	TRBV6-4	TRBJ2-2	TGTGCCAGCAGTGAAAGGGCTAGCGGGAGCCCCGGGGAGCTGTTTTTT	CASSERASGSPGELFF
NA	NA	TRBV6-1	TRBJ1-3	TGTGCCAGCAGTGAAGGGGCGGATCGTCGAAACACCATATATTTT	CASSEGADRRNTIYF
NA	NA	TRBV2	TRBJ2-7	TGTGCCAGCAGTGAGGCAACACACGAGCAGTACTTC	CASSEATHEQYF
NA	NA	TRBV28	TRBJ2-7	TGTGCCAGCAGTTTGTTAAAGAGGGAGCAGTACTTC	CASSLLKREQYF
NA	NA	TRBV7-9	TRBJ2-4	TGTGCCAGCAGCTTATCATTACCCTTCGAACAAAACATTCAGTACTTC	CASSLSLPFEQNIQYF
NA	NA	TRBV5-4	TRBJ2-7	TGTGCCAGCAGCTTGGACTTCTCCTACGAGCAGTACTTC	CASSLDFSYEQYF
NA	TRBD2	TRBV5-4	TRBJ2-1	TGTGCCAGCAGCTCGGTAGCGGGGGCTTTGGACAATGAGCAGTTCTTC	CASSSVAGALDNEQFF
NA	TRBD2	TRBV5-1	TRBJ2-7	TGCGCCAGCAGCCCGGTAGGGACTAGGAGGTACGAGCAGTACTTC	CASSPVGTRRYEQYF
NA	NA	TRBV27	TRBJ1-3	TGTGCCAGCAGGCGGGACTCGACTTTCGGAAACACCATATATTTT	CASRRDSTFGNTIYF
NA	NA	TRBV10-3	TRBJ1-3	TGTGCCATCAGTGAGGGACAGAGCTCTGGAAACACCATATATTTT	CAISEGQSSGNTIYF
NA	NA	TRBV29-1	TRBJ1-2	TGCAGCGTTGGATCAGGGGTCGGCGTTTTC	CSVGSGVGVF
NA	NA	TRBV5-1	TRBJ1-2	TGCGCCAGCAGCTTTTCCGGTGAGATCTATGGCTACACCTTC	CASSFSGEIYGYTF
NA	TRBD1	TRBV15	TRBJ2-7	TGTGCCACCAGCAGAGTTCGAGGGGGCGCGTCCGAGCAGTACTTC	CATSRVRGGASEQYF
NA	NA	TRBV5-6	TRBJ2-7	TGTGCCAGCAGCTTGGGCGGCAGGGTGGACAACGAGCAGTACTTC	CASSLGGRVDNEQYF
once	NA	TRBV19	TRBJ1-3	TGTGCCGTCGGTTTGACTGGTTCTGGAAACACCATATATTTT	CAVGLTGSGNTIYF
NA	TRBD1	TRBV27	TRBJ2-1	TGTGCCAGCGGAAGGGACAGCCGAGGGGGCAATGAGCAGTTCTTC	CASGRDSRGGNEQFF
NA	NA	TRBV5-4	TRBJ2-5	TGTGCCAGCAGCTTGAACCCCGCACCTGGGCGAGAGACCCAGTACTTC	CASSLNPAPGRETQYF
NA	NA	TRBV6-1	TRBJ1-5	TGTGCCAGCAGCTTTAACCGGGAGGGCAATCAGCCCCAGCATTTT	CASSFNREGNQPQHF
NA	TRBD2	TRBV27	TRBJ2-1	TGTGCCAGCAGTTTATTTTTGCGGGAGATCTACAATGAGCAGTTCTTC	CASSLFLREIYNEQFF
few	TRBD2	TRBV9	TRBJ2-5	TGTGCCAGCAGCGCCGGGACTAGCGGGGTCCAAGAGACCCAGTACTTC	CASSAGTSGVQETQYF
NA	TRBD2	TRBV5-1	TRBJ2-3	TGCGCCAGCAGCTTGGCTCGGCGGGGGAGCACAGATACGCAGTATTTT	CASSLARRGSTDTQYF
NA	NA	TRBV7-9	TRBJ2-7	TGTGCCAGCAGCTTATATTTCGGGACAAAGACCTACGAGCAGTACTTC	CASSLYFGTKTYEQYF
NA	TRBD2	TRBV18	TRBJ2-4	TGTGCCAGCTCAGCGGGGGGGAACATTCAGTACTTC	CASSAGGNIQYF
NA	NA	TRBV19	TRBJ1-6	TGTGCCAGTAACCCCAAATTTCTGGGGGCTAGTGATTCACCCCTCCACTTT	CASNPKFLGASDSPLHF
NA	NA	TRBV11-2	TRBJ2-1	TGTGCCAGCAGGCCTTACAATGAGCAGTTCTTC	CASRPYNEQFF
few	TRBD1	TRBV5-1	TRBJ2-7	TGCGCCAGCAGCTCACAGGGGGCTTTCTCCTACGAGCAGTACTTC	CASSSQGAFSYEQYF
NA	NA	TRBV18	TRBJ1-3	TGTGCCAGCTCCGTACAGGGTCCCTCTGGAAACACCATATATTTT	CASSVQGPSGNTIYF
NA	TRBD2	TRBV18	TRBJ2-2	TGTGCCAGCTCACCGGCCTCGCGCGGGGGGCTAACCGGGGAGCTGTTTTTT	CASSPASRGGLTGELFF
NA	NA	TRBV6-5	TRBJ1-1	TGTGCCAGCACCAAGGGACGGCTAGGGACTGAAGCTTTCTTT	CASTKGRLGTEAFF
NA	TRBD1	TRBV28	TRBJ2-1	TGTGCCAGCAGACCTGGGACAGGGACGGGCAATGAGCAGTTCTTC	CASRPGTGTGNEQFF
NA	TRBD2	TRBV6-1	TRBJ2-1	TGTGCCAGCAGATTGACTAGCGGGGAGGGGTATGAGCAGTTCTTC	CASRLTSGEGYEQFF
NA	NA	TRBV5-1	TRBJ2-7	TGCGCCAGCAGGGGCAGGGTCTCCTACGAGCAGTACTTC	CASRGRVSYEQYF
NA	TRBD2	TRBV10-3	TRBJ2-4	TGTGCCATCAGTGTGGAGCGGGAGGCCCTAGCCAAAAACATTCAGTACTTC	CAISVEREALAKNIQYF
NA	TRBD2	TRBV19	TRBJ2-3	TGTGCCAGTGGGGGGGATAGCACAGATACGCAGTATTTT	CASGGDSTDTQYF
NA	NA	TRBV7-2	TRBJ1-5	TGTGCCAGCAGCTTAGACGCTCAGGGCAATCAGCCCCAGCATTTT	CASSLDAQGNQPQHF
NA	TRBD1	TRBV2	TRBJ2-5	TGTGCCAGCAAACCCGGACAGGGCTTTGAGACCCAGTACTTC	CASKPGQGFETQYF
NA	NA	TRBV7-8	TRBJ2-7	TGTGCCAGCAGGGGGGGCGGGAGAGGCTACGAGCAGTACTTC	CASRGGGRGYEQYF
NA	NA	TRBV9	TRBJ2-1	TGTGCCAGCAGCGTAGAAGGGAAAGCGGCCAATGAGCAGTTCTTC	CASSVEGKAANEQFF
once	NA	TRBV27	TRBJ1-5	TGTGCCAGCGCGACGGTGGGTTATCGGCAGCCCCAGCATTTT	CASATVGYRQPQHF
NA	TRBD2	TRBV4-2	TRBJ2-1	TGTGCCAGCAGCTCTATTAGCGGGAGCTCCTACAATGAGCAGTTCTTC	CASSSISGSSYNEQFF
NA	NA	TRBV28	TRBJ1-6	TGTGCCAGCAGTGAACAGGGCCCGGGTAATTCACCCCTCCACTTT	CASSEQGPGNSPLHF
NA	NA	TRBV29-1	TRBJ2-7	TGCAGCGTTGGTGGGCGGTCACCCTACGAGCAGTACTTC	CSVGGRSPYEQYF
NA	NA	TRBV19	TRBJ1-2	TGTGCCAGTAGTTCATCCCGTTCTGACTATGGCTACACCTTC	CASSSSRSDYGYTF
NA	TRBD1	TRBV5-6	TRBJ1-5	TGTGCCAGCAGCTGGGGACAGGCGACGGGACCCCAGCATTTT	CASSWGQATGPQHF
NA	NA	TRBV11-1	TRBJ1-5	TGTGCCAGCAGCGGGGACGGGGTGAATCAGCCCCAGCATTTT	CASSGDGVNQPQHF
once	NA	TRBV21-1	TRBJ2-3	TGTGCCAGCAGCGACGGGACTAGAGGGACAGATACGCAGTATTTT	CASSDGTRGTDTQYF
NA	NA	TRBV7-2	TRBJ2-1	TGTGCCAGCAGCTTCAGGGGTGGAAATGAGCAGTTCTTC	CASSFRGGNEQFF
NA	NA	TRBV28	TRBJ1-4	TGTGCCAGCAGTTTTGACTCAACTAATGAAAAACTGTTTTTT	CASSFDSTNEKLFF
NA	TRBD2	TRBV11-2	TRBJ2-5	TGTGCCAGCAGCTCTGGGGGGGTGACCCAGTACTTC	CASSSGGVTQYF
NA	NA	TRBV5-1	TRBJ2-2	TGCGCCAGCAGCTTGGCACCGGGTTACACCGGGGAGCTGTTTTTT	CASSLAPGYTGELFF
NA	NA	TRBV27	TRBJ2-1	TGTGCCAGCAGTTCCCCTATCCTAGCGAGCTCCTACAATGAGCAGTTCTTC	CASSSPILASSYNEQFF
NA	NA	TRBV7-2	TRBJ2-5	TGTGCCAGCAGCTTAGTACAGGGATGGGAAGAGACCCAGTACTTC	CASSLVQGWEETQYF
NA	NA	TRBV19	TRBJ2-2	TGTGCCAGTAGACGGGACCTAAAGACCGGGGAGCTGTTTTTT	CASRRDLKTGELFF
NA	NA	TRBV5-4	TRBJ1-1	TGTGCCACTTCAAATACAGGGACCACTGAAGCTTTCTTT	CATSNTGTTEAFF
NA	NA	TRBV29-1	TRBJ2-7	TGCAGCATTAAGGGGGGAGCGGACTCCTACGAGCAGTACTTC	CSIKGGADSYEQYF